This is a list of T cell receptor beta chains from one sample in a study of blood T cell repertoires in COVID-19. Produced via immunoSEQ multiplex PCR; TCRdb's table is partial and in-frame only. The sample gives about 96,000 clones, over 85% of which show up once; 4% to 5% is in the top ten. The sample consisted of peripheral blood. The receptors were gathered from a human donor with COVID-19, enrolled during active disease. The donor label of this sample is uncertain. CDR3s include the opening cysteine and the closing phenylalanine or tryptophan. Fields, in order: J gene, D gene, V gene, CDR3 protein, CDR3 DNA. D genes are given only for firm matches.

>TRBJ1-1|.|TRBV6-4
CASSEFSATKAFF
TGTGCCAGCAGTGAGTTCTCTGCGACAAAAGCTTTCTTT
>TRBJ1-4|.|TRBV5-1
CASSLAVGATNEKLFF
TGCGCCAGCAGCTTGGCCGTGGGGGCGACTAATGAAAAACTGTTTTTT
>TRBJ1-1|.|TRBV5-1
CASSLGRDTEAFF
TGCGCCAGCAGCTTGGGCAGGGACACTGAAGCTTTCTTT
>TRBJ2-2|.|TRBV5-4
CASSLVYTGELFF
TGTGCCAGCAGCTTGGTATACACCGGGGAGCTGTTTTTT
>TRBJ2-7|TRBD2|TRBV6-5
CASSYGGGAYEQYF
TGTGCCAGCAGTTACGGTGGGGGGGCCTACGAGCAGTACTTC
>TRBJ2-7|.|TRBV21-1
CASSKDVSGRGVSYEQYF
TGTGCCAGCAGCAAAGACGTATCGGGGCGGGGTGTATCCTACGAGCAGTACTTC
>TRBJ2-5|TRBD1|TRBV11-2
CASSWRTGLQETQYF
TGTGCCAGCAGCTGGAGGACAGGCCTTCAAGAGACCCAGTACTTC
>TRBJ1-2|.|TRBV10-3
CATWSFGDSNYGYTF
TGTGCCACCTGGTCTTTCGGAGATAGTAACTATGGCTACACCTTC
>TRBJ1-2|.|TRBV5-1
CASSLEGLGGYTF
TGCGCCAGCAGCTTGGAGGGGTTAGGCGGCTACACCTTC
>TRBJ1-2|TRBD1|TRBV6-5
CASSRGQGNGYTF
TGTGCCAGCAGCCGAGGACAGGGGAATGGCTACACCTTC
>TRBJ1-1|.|TRBV19
CASSINREGTEAFF
TGTGCCAGTAGTATCAACAGGGAGGGCACTGAAGCTTTCTTT
>TRBJ1-6|TRBD1|TRBV30
CAWTVQGAGSPLHF
TGTGCCTGGACCGTACAGGGGGCAGGATCACCCCTCCACTTT
>TRBJ2-7|TRBD2|TRBV7-9
CASSTLQRGRATYEQYF
TGTGCCAGCAGCACCCTTCAGCGGGGCAGGGCAACCTACGAGCAGTACTTC
>TRBJ1-2|TRBD1|TRBV5-4
CASSPGGTDPYGYTF
TGTGCCAGCAGCCCCGGAGGGACAGACCCCTATGGCTACACCTTC
>TRBJ2-5|.|TRBV5-1
CASSHYRGTQETQYF
TGCGCCAGCAGCCACTATAGGGGGACACAAGAGACCCAGTACTTC
>TRBJ2-7|.|TRBV10-2
CASRRTGSHEQYF
TGCGCCAGCAGGAGAACAGGGAGCCACGAGCAGTACTTC